The 32 T cell receptor beta chains listed next were all sequenced from one sample in a study of blood T cells in healthy people across ages (dated by TCRdb to about 2015). Receptors were amplified or captured by 5' RACE. Data came from an Illumina HiSeq 2500. A second about 7 to 12 cycle PCR used a sample-barcoded 5' primer and a J-beta primer mix. The public sequencing data were trimmed at Q25 with fastp and processed into clonotypes with MiXCR by TCRdb, which kept only in-frame beta chains. Each CDR3 protein appears once, grouped with its most common genes and DNA. The sample table holds about 900,000 distinct CDR3 sequences, of which roughly 48% were seen once. In total, the top ten clones hold 13% of the sample. Sample: blood. The receptors originated from a man aged 25 to 40 in good health.

V usage is TRBV20-1 and J usage is TRBJ2-3, with TRBD1 identical over 9 bases. Germline V CDR1 and CDR2: DFQATT, SNEGSKA (reference sequence). The CDR3 is made up of 16 amino acids. The V segment lost 3 bases and the J segment 1 base; nucleotides outside the gene matches: 8. This CDR3 reads CSASSPGQGRTDTQYF. CDR3 in DNA: TGCAGTGCTAGCTCGCCGGGACAGGGCCGCACAGATACGCAGTATTTT.

The genes are TRBV2 and TRBJ2-2, with D unresolved. Germline CDR1 reads SNHLY; CDR2 reads FYNNEI. Between the trimmed V and J ends, which lost 3 bases and 3 bases, there was a span of 8 bases. The CDR3 length is 14 residues. Here the CDR3 DNA reads TGTGCCAGCAGTGAGGTCGGTCACACCGGGGAGCTGTTTTTT. Protein sequence: CASSEVGHTGELFF.

The V call is TRBV29-1, the J call TRBJ1-6; D gene uncertain. CDR1 is SQVTM and CDR2 is ANQGSEA in the germline V gene. The CDR3 covers 14 residues. Trimming cost V 6 bases and J 6 bases, with 15 bases left between them. The CDR3 reads CSVGGIGVNSPLHF. CDR3 DNA: TGCAGCGTGGGTGGGATAGGCGTTAATTCACCCCTCCACTTT.

The chain recombines TRBV5-1 with TRBJ2-3, with D possibly called TRBD1 or TRBD2 (5 bases each). The V gene lost 4 bases and the J gene lost 1 base, with 10 bases spanning the gap. Germline V gene lookup returns CDR1 SGHRS and CDR2 YFSETQ. The CDR3 spans 14 residues. CDR3 in DNA: TGCGCCAGCAGCGGGGGTATACGCACAGATACGCAGTATTTT. This codes for CASSGGIRTDTQYF.

The gene calls are TRBV28 and TRBJ1-2; possible D gene TRBD1, 5 bases. The CDR3 has 15 amino acids. V dropped 6 bases and J dropped 4 bases, with 18 bases sitting between them. Germline V gives CDR1 MDHEN, CDR2 SYDVKM. CDR3 coding DNA: TGTGCCAGCAGAAGAGATCCAGGGTCCGCCTATGGCTACACCTTC. This gives the protein CASRRDPGSAYGYTF.

The V call is TRBV5-1, the J call TRBJ2-1; the match to TRBD2 covers 8 bases. Germline CDR1 reads SGHRS; CDR2 reads YFSETQ. The CDR3 spans 16 residues. Trimming at V came to 4 bases and at J to 4 bases, leaving 10 bases not matched to a gene. Written as DNA, the CDR3 is TGCGCCAGCAGCCCGGATGGGGGCGGGGGGTACAATGAGCAGTTCTTC. Its translation: CASSPDGGGGYNEQFF.

This clonotype was recorded at least ten times. DNA of the CDR3: TGCAGTGCTAGCCCGACCACAGGGACCTACAGCTCCTACGAGCAGTACTTC. It codes for CSASPTTGTYSSYEQYF. The V gene is TRBV20-1, the J gene TRBJ2-7; tentative D call: TRBD1 (6 bases). The CDR3 totals 17 residues. Germline V gene lookup returns CDR1 DFQATT and CDR2 SNEGSKA (reference sequence). Trimming took 3 bases from V and 0 from J, leaving 21 bases between them.

The V and J genes are TRBV27 and TRBJ1-2; tentatively, D is TRBD1 (6 bases). CDR1 MNHEY and CDR2 SMNVEV come from the germline V gene (reference sequence). The CDR3 is made up of 15 amino acids. Trimming took 4 bases from V and 2 from J, leaving 14 bases between them. This chain's CDR3 is CASSSSTTGNYGYTF. CDR3 in DNA: TGTGCCAGCAGTTCCTCAACAACAGGGAACTATGGCTACACCTTC.

The chain joins TRBV6-1 to TRBJ2-1, with D maybe TRBD1 (6 bases). CDR1 and CDR2 from the germline V gene are MNHNS and SASEGT. The CDR3 consists of 11 residues. The V gene lost 1 base and the J gene lost 12 bases, with 7 bases spanning the gap. In DNA, the CDR3 is TGTGCCAGCAGTGAAGAGACAGGGCAGTTCTTC. It yields the protein CASSEETGQFF.

V gene TRBV9 combines with J gene TRBJ2-7; no definite D call. The CDR3 is 12 amino acids. V was shortened by 7 bases and J by 5 bases, with 13 bases between the two germline ends. Germline V gives CDR1 SGDLS, CDR2 YYNGEE. The CDR3: CASSGPGNEQYF. DNA for the CDR3: TGTGCCAGCTCTGGACCTGGGAACGAGCAGTACTTC.

The rearrangement joins TRBV3-1 to TRBJ2-3; 11 positions agree with TRBD1. The germline V gene has CDR1 LGHDT and CDR2 YNNKEL (reference sequence). Unmatched junction bases numbered 3, after V lost 1 base and J lost 3 bases. The CDR3 is 16 residues long. The CDR3 loop reads CASSQVGTGGTDTQYF. The CDR3 DNA is TGTGCCAGCAGCCAAGTTGGGACAGGGGGGACAGATACGCAGTATTTT.

CDR3: CSANRDLSSGYTF. The CDR3 DNA follows: TGCAGCGCCAACAGGGACCTATCAAGCGGCTACACCTTC. The V call is TRBV29-1, the J call TRBJ1-2; the D gene is possibly TRBD1 (6 bases). The CDR3 extends over 13 amino acids. CDR1 and CDR2 (germline): SQVTM, ANQGSEA. Trimming cost V 7 bases and J 8 bases, with 20 bases left between them.

The rearrangement joins TRBV29-1 to TRBJ1-4, with 7 bases identical to TRBD1. Germline V gene data show CDR1 as SQVTM and CDR2 as ANQGSEA. The CDR3 runs 15 residues. V trimming: 0 bases; J trimming: 8 bases; junction bases outside the gene matches: 9. The CDR3 sequence: CSVEDSGRGGEKLFF. In nucleotides, the CDR3 is TGCAGCGTTGAAGATTCAGGCAGGGGGGGCGAAAAACTGTTTTTT.

The CDR3 spells CSVRHSSYEQYF. Written as DNA, the CDR3 is TGCAGCGTCCGACACAGCTCCTACGAGCAGTACTTC. This chain joins TRBV29-1 and TRBJ2-7; unclear D gene. The CDR3 runs 12 residues. The germline V gene has CDR1 SQVTM and CDR2 ANQGSEA. Trimming stripped 6 bases from V and 0 bases from J, with 9 bases between.

The chain combines TRBV10-3 with TRBJ1-6; possibly TRBD1 for D (5 bases). The V gene's germline CDR1 is ENHRY and CDR2 SYGVKD. This CDR3 region has 12 residues. V lost 3 bases and J 9 bases, leaving 6 bases between the germline ends. In DNA form, the CDR3 reads TGTGCCATCAGTGACGGGGGTTCACCCCTCCACTTT. This codes for CAISDGGSPLHF.

This sequence joins TRBV3-1 and TRBJ1-2; D not certain. There are 17 residues in the CDR3. Germline loops: CDR1 LGHDT, CDR2 YNNKEL (reference sequence). Trimming cost V 6 bases and J 2 bases, with 22 bases left between them. Written as DNA, the CDR3 is TGTGCCAGCAGTCTCAGAGTCGGACGGAAATTCAACTATGGCTACACCTTC. Residues: CASSLRVGRKFNYGYTF.

This clonotype has only one observation. The chain has TRBV12-3 or TRBV12-4 and TRBJ1-1; D is undetermined. The CDR3 consists of 15 residues. V gave up 6 bases and J gave up 0 bases, with 14 bases separating them. The CDR3 sequence: CASSLSRVMNTEAFF. CDR3 coding DNA: TGTGCCAGCAGCCTTTCCCGAGTAATGAACACTGAAGCTTTCTTT.

The chain joins TRBV4-3 to TRBJ2-3, with D possibly TRBD2 on 6 matching bases. Looked up from germline, CDR1 is LGHNA and CDR2 is YSLEER. The ends were cut back, 0 bases at V and 9 bases at J, with 16 bases in the middle. This CDR3 spans 15 amino acids. The CDR3 DNA is TGCGCCAGCAGCCAAGAACTAGTGGGGGGAGTAACGCAGTATTTT. It codes for CASSQELVGGVTQYF.

The chain links TRBV6-6 to TRBJ2-7, with TRBD1 identical over 9 bases. The CDR3 extends over 15 amino acids. Germline loops: CDR1 MNHNY, CDR2 SVGAGI (reference sequence). Losses at the gene ends were 2 bases for V and 6 bases for J; bases not matched to a gene: 8. The CDR3 is CASSYAGQGIGEQYF. CDR3 sequence (DNA): TGTGCCAGCAGTTACGCCGGACAGGGGATAGGCGAGCAGTACTTC.

This clonotype has ten or more counts. This chain connects TRBV4-2 to TRBJ2-4; TRBD2 aligns across 7 bases. The CDR3 covers 15 residues. Germline CDR1 LGHNA, CDR2 YNFKEQ. The junction had 5 bases not matched to a gene; V was cut back by 0 bases and J by 6 bases. The CDR3 nucleotides read TGTGCCAGCAGCCAAGATCTGGGGACTATAAACATTCAGTACTTC. Encoded protein: CASSQDLGTINIQYF.

A note on this clonotype: Since the CDR3 does not end with the conserved phenylalanine or tryptophan, this likely comes from a read error. This sequence joins TRBV7-9 and TRBJ1-2, with D perhaps matching TRBD1 (5 bases). The germline V gene has CDR1 SEHNR and CDR2 FQNEAQ (reference sequence). The germline V and J ends were trimmed by 5 bases and 3 bases, with 10 bases remaining between them. This CDR3 contains 13 residues. The CDR3 region is CASSALTDYGYTI. Here the CDR3 DNA reads TGTGCCAGCAGCGCCCTGACAGACTATGGCTACACCATC.

To note about this clonotype: Being one base from a much bigger clone, this may be a read error. The chain has TRBV12-3 or TRBV12-4 and TRBJ2-3; 8 bases agree with TRBD2. Trimming took 6 bases from V and 2 from J; bases not matched to a gene: 4. The CDR3 totals 14 residues. DNA for the CDR3: TGTGCCAGCAGCCGACTAGCGCACACAGATACGCAGTATTTT. Encoded protein: CASSRLAHTDTQYF.

This chain joins TRBV27 and TRBJ1-1, with 7 positions matching TRBD1. Germline CDR1 and CDR2: MNHEY and SMNVEV (reference sequence). CDR3 length: 15 residues. V dropped 6 bases and J dropped 5; count of bases not matched to a gene: 12. The CDR3 loop is CASRKAVTGNTEAFF. CDR3 DNA sequence: TGTGCCAGCAGAAAAGCTGTGACAGGGAATACTGAAGCTTTCTTT.

This clonotype was seen a handful of times. The CDR3 region has the DNA TGCGCCAGCAGCCTGTCTACAGGGGCCGAGGGAGAAAAACTGTTTTTT. This translates into CASSLSTGAEGEKLFF. The rearrangement links TRBV4-1 to TRBJ1-4, with 7 bases lining up with TRBD1. The germline V gene encodes CDR1 MGHRA and CDR2 YSYEKL. This CDR3 region has 16 residues. V shed 4 bases and J 8 bases; nucleotides not matched to a gene: 13.

V is TRBV9 and J is TRBJ1-5; D is undetermined. The CDR3 is made up of 13 amino acids. Trimming removed 0 bases at V and 4 bases at J, with 5 bases between. Germline loops: CDR1 SGDLS, CDR2 YYNGEE. CDR3 loop: CASSVAQNQPQHF. The DNA of the CDR3 is TGTGCCAGCAGCGTAGCGCAGAATCAGCCCCAGCATTTT.

The V and J genes are TRBV24-1 and TRBJ1-2; D is ambiguous. The germline V gene has CDR1 KGHDR and CDR2 SFDVKD. The CDR3 is 14 residues long. V dropped 4 bases and J dropped 2 bases, with 10 bases sitting between them. CDR3 nucleotides: TGTGCCACCAGTGACCCGGCCGTAAACTATGGCTACACCTTC. This gives the protein CATSDPAVNYGYTF.

This chain joins TRBV6-6 and TRBJ2-4, with TRBD2 matching 15 bases. The better agreement between TRBJ2-5 and the DNA end casts doubt on the J call. Germline CDR1 and CDR2: MNHNY and SVGAGI (reference sequence). The CDR3 contains 16 residues. CDR3 coding DNA: TGTGCCAGCAGTTACGGACTAGCGGGAGGGGTAGAGACCCAGTACTTC. Its protein product is CASSYGLAGGVETQYF.

A word on this clonotype: This may arise from a read error, as a much more abundant clone is one base away. The chain is built from TRBV3-1 and TRBJ2-7, with a tentative D call TRBD2 (5 bases). Germline assignment: CDR1 LGHDT and CDR2 YNNKEL (reference sequence). There are 11 residues in the CDR3. Trimming took off 1 base at V and 10 bases at J, with 8 bases between the two ends. The chain's CDR3 is CASSQGAAQYF. The DNA of the CDR3 is TGTGCCAGCAGCCAAGGAGCGGCCCAGTACTTC.

The chain combines TRBV30 with TRBJ2-1; D not certain. This CDR3 has 11 residues. Germline-derived CDR1 and CDR2 are GTSNPN and SVGIG (reference sequence). Trimming took off 0 bases at V and 12 bases at J, with 9 bases between the two ends. In DNA, the CDR3 is TGTGCCTGGAGTGTACAGAGTTGGCAGTTCTTC. Amino acids: CAWSVQSWQFF.

CDR3 sequence: CASSFGGIGAAKNIQYF. The CDR3 nucleotides read TGTGCCAGCAGCTTTGGCGGGATTGGTGCGGCCAAAAACATTCAGTACTTC. The chain has TRBV7-9 and TRBJ2-4, with D tentatively TRBD2 (6 bases). Germline V gene sequence: CDR1 SEHNR, CDR2 FQNEAQ (reference sequence). The CDR3 has 17 amino acids. Deletions cut 3 bases from V and 1 base from J, with 16 bases between.

This clonotype was observed a handful of times. The chain joins TRBV27 to TRBJ1-5; D unresolved. V dropped 5 bases and J dropped 2 bases, with 16 bases sitting between them. The CDR3 runs to 16 residues. Germline values: CDR1 MNHEY, CDR2 SMNVEV (reference sequence). CDR3 sequence reads: CASSEGGGIGNQPQHF. In nucleotides, the CDR3 is TGTGCCAGCAGTGAGGGTGGAGGGATTGGCAATCAGCCCCAGCATTTT.

The J gene is TRBJ2-2, the V gene TRBV4-3; TRBD2 might be the D (6 bases). The V end was cut by 0 bases, the J end by 6 bases, with 11 bases between. The germline CDR1 and CDR2 sequences are LGHNA and YSLEER. The length of the CDR3 is 15 residues. The CDR3 sequence is CASSQEEGVAGELFF. CDR3 bases: TGCGCCAGCAGCCAAGAGGAGGGTGTAGCCGGGGAGCTGTTTTTT.